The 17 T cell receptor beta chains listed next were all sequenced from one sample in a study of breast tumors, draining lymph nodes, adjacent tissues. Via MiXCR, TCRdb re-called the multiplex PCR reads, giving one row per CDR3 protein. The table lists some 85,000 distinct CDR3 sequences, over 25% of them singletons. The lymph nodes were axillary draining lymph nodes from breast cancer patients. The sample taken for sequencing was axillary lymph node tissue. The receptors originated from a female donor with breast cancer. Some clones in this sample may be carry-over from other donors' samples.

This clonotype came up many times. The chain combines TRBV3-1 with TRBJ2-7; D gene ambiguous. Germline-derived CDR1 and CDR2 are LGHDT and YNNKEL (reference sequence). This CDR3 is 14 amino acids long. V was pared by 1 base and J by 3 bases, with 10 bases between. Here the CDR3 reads CASSQVDGNYEQYF. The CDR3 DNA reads TGTGCCAGCAGCCAAGTGGACGGAAACTACGAGCAGTACTTC.

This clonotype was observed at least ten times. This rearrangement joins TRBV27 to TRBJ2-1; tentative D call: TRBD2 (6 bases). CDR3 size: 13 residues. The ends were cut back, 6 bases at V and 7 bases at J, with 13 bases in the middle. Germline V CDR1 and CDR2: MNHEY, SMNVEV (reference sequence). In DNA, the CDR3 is TGTGCCAGCAGATCGGGACTCCGAAATGAGCAGTTCTTC. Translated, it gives CASRSGLRNEQFF.

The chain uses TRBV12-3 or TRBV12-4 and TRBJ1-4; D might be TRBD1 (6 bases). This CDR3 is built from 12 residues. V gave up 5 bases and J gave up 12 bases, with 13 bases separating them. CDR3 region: CASSPDRGELFF. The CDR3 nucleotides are TGTGCCAGCAGTCCGGACAGAGGGGAACTGTTTTTT.

CDR3 DNA sequence: TGTGCCAGCAGTCGACAGGGGTATAACAATGAGCAGTATTTT. This gives the protein CASSRQGYNNEQYF. The chain carries TRBV6-5 and TRBJ2-3; TRBD1 aligns across 8 bases. CDR3 length: 14 amino acids. V gave up 5 bases and J gave up 11 bases; unmatched junction bases: 12. Germline assignment: CDR1 MNHEY and CDR2 SVGAGI.

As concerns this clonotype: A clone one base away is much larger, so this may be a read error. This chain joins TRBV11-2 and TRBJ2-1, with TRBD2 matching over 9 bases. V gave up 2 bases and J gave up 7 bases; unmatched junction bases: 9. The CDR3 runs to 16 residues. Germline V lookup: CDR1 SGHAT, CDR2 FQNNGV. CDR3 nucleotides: TGTGCCAGCAGCTTATTTCTAGCGGGATTAAGAAATGAGCAGTTCTTC. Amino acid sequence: CASSLFLAGLRNEQFF.

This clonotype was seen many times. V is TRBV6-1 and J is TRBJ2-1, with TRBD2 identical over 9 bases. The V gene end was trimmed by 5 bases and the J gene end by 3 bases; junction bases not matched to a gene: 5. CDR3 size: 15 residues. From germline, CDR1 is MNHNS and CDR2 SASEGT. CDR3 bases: TGTGCCAGCAGTACGCTAGCGGGGAACTACAATGAGCAGTTCTTC. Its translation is CASSTLAGNYNEQFF.

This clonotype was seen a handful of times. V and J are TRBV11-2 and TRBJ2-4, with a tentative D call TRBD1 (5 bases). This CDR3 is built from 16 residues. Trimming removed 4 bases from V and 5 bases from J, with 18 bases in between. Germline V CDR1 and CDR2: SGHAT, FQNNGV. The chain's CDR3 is CASSSSSQALENIQYF. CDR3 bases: TGTGCCAGCAGCTCCAGCTCACAGGCGTTGGAAAACATTCAGTACTTC.

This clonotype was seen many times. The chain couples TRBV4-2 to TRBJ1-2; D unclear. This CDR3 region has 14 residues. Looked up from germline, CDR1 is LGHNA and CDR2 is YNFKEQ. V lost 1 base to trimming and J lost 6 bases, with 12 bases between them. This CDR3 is CASSQVEEAHGYTF. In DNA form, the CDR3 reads TGTGCCAGCAGCCAAGTGGAGGAGGCCCATGGCTACACCTTC.

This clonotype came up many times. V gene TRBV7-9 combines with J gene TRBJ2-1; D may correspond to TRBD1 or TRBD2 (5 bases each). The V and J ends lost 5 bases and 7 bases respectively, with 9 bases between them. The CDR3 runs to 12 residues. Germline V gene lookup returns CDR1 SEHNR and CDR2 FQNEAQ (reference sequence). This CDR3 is CASSAWGNEQFF. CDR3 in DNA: TGTGCCAGCAGCGCCTGGGGGAATGAGCAGTTCTTC.

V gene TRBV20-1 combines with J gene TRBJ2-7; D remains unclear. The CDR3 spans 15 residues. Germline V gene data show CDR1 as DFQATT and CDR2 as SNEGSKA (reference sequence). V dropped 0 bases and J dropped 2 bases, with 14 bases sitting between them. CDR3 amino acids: CSARDSGQDPYEQYF. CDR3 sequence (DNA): TGCAGTGCTAGAGATAGTGGGCAGGACCCCTACGAGCAGTACTTC.

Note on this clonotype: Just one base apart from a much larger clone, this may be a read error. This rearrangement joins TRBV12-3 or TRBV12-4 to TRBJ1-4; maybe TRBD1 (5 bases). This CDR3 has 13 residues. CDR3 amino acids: CASREGVYEKLVF. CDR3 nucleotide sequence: TGTGCCAGCAGAGAAGGGGTTTATGAAAAACTGGTTTTT.

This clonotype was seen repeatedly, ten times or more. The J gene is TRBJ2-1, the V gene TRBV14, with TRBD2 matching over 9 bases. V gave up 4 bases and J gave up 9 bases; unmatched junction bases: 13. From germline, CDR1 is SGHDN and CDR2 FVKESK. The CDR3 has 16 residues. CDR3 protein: CASSPDRGGRASEQFF. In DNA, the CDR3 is TGTGCCAGCAGCCCCGACCGGGGCGGGAGGGCCAGTGAGCAGTTCTTC.

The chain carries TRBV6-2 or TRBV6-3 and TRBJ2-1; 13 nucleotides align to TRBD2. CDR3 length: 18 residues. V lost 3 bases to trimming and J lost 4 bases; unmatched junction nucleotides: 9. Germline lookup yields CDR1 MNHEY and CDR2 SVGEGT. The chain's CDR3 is CASSYLGLAGVMYNEQFF. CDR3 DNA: TGTGCCAGCAGTTATCTCGGACTAGCGGGAGTAATGTACAATGAGCAGTTCTTC.

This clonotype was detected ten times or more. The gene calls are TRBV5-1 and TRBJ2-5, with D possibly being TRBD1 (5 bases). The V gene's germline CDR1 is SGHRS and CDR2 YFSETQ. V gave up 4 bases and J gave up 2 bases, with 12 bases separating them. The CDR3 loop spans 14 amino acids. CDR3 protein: CASSITGLQETQYF. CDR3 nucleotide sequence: TGCGCCAGCAGCATTACAGGCTTACAAGAGACCCAGTACTTC.

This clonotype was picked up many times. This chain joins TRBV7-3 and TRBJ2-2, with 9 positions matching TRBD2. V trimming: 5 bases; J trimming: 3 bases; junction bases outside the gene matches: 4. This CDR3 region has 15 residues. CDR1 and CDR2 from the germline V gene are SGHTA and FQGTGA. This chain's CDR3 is CASSQTSGDTGELFF. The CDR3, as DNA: TGTGCCAGCAGCCAGACTAGCGGAGACACCGGGGAGCTGTTTTTT.

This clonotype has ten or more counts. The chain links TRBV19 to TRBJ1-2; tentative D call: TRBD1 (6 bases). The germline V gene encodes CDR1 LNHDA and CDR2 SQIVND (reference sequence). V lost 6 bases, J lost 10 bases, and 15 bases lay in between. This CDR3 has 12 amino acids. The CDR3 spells CASSMTGSDYTF. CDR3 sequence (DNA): TGTGCCAGTAGCATGACAGGATCAGACTACACCTTC.

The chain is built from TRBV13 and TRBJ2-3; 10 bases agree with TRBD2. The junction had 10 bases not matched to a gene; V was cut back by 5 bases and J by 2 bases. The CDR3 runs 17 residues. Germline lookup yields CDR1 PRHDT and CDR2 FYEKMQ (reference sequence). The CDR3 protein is CASSPPTSGDDTDTQYF. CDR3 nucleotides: TGTGCCAGCAGCCCCCCTACTAGCGGGGATGACACAGATACGCAGTATTTT.